One T cell receptor (beta chain) is described in this entry. This clone was recorded once. Its antigen target is currently unknown. Base qualities were left out, and no much larger clone turns up one base away. V was cut back by 1 base and J by 2 bases, leaving a gap of 11 bases between them. CDR1 and CDR2 are read off the germline V gene as LGHNA and YSLEER. The CDR3 covers 15 residues, taking in both the cysteine and the phenylalanine. Kept here is only the CDR3 DNA, which spans 45 bases and is read in frame from base 1. The data stem from a study of cytomegalovirus exposure and HLA in healthy donors (dated by TCRdb to the late 2010s). General notes on the study: The 666 repertoires of the first cohort and the 110 or so validation repertoires were produced on the same platform, according to a later analysis. The study aimed to test whether cataloging public T cell receptors could reveal signatures of past pathogen exposure. In addition to the first cohort of approximately 670 subjects, a separate validation cohort of 120 different subjects was used. To predict cytomegalovirus infection status, the study combined high-throughput TCR immunosequencing, statistical association of individual TCRs with disease status, and machine learning.

Donors formed part of the validation cohort, which comprised some 120 subjects and was distinct from the first cohort of fewer than 750 subjects. Summary of the overall study and its limitations: It was suggested by the authors that the approach could potentially be generalized to other disease states and immunological phenotypes. A later analysis found that TCRs clustered in the first cohort also tended to co-occur in the 100 to 150 validation repertoires, with 94% of cluster scores above 0. In the study, about 150 TCR beta chains were listed as associated with cytomegalovirus. A few of the identified cytomegalovirus-associated TCR beta chains were confirmed in vitro to be specific for cytomegalovirus antigens. All 120 or so repertoires were used to score co-occurrence in the validation cohort in a later analysis, because that analysis had no HLA typing for the cohort. Most TCR sequences were seen in very few donors, while some public TCRs were found in many individuals. The classifier was reported to diagnose cytomegalovirus status with high specificity and sensitivity in both the original cohort and the validation cohort.

Library method: the immunoSEQ multiplex PCR assay. In the original analysis: A statistical classification framework was built for diagnosing cytomegalovirus status from the catalog of TCR beta chain sequences. The source is immuneACCESS, and TCRdb retained only in-frame sequences with V and J called. Part of the clones is not carried over; for the studies checked, unresolved V genes explain less than half of this, and the remainder is unexplained. V, J and clone size were drawn from that table, and D and trimming were deduced from the DNA. This sample comprises roughly 330,000 clones, 75% to 90% of them detected only once. Roughly 1.2% of the sample is taken by the ten largest.

The chain is made from TRBV4-3 and TRBJ2-5, with no confident D gene call. The source is a woman in her twenties or thirties in good health and CMV-seropositive. The source material was PBMCs. The nucleotides read TGCGCCAGCAGCCAAGGCGTTGGACGGCAAGAGACCCAGTACTTC. Its amino acids are CASSQGVGRQETQYF.